What follows are 3 T cell receptor beta chains derived from one specimen sequenced in a study of Ad26.COV2.S vaccination and SARS-CoV-2 variants. The method was immunoSEQ multiplex PCR; TCRdb's version includes in-frame clones alone and lacks a portion of them. Of about 220,000 clones listed, 70% to 90% are singletons. Treatment of the sample: some 20 received Ad26.COV2.S at low or high dose, single or two shots; 5 received placebo; per-sample allocation not given. Vaccine and placebo recipients were sampled on day 63 after the first injection. Sequencing used peripheral blood, obtained in a trial of Ad26.COV2.S vaccine versus placebo. These receptors all come from a person aged 18-65 years who received the Ad26.COV2.S COVID-19 vaccine or a placebo.

This chain links TRBV6-5 with TRBJ2-1; the match to TRBD2 covers 8 bases. The CDR3 runs to 15 residues. The trim removed 2 bases at V and 2 bases at J, leaving 2 bases unmatched. Per the germline V gene, CDR1 is MNHEY and CDR2 is SVGAGI. The CDR3 DNA sequence: TGTGCCAGCAGTTACGACGGGGGGGCCTACAATGAGCAGTTCTTC. This encodes CASSYDGGAYNEQFF.

The chain links TRBV28 to TRBJ2-7; TRBD2 agrees at 10 bases. Germline CDR1 reads MDHEN; CDR2 reads SYDVKM. V trimming: 8 bases; J trimming: 6 bases; junction bases outside the gene matches: 10. This CDR3 has 14 amino acids. CDR3 sequence (DNA): TGTGCCAGCCAAGCTAGCGGGAGATTAGCCGAGCAGTACTTC. Translating it yields CASQASGRLAEQYF.

The chain employs TRBV6-5 and TRBJ2-7; 7 bases fit TRBD2. The CDR3 contains 14 residues. V dropped 8 bases and J dropped 2; count of bases not matched to a gene: 9. Germline CDR1 is MNHEY and CDR2 is SVGAGI. The CDR3 loop is CASFYSGQTYEQYF. In nucleotides, the CDR3 is TGTGCCAGCTTTTATAGCGGGCAGACCTACGAGCAGTACTTC.